This T cell receptor beta chain came from a study of a mutant IDH1 vaccine in newly diagnosed glioma (dated by TCRdb to the early 2020s). General notes on the study: Eight vaccinations were administered to patients in weeks 1, 3, 5, 7, 11, 15, 19 and 23, corresponding to visits V03 through V10. Vaccination started 4-6 weeks after radiotherapy alone, or was given together with temozolomide cycles in the groups whose treatment included chemotherapy. The approximately 29 treated patients were approximately 62% male and 37.5% female, with a mean age of around 40 years. Before enrollment, patients had received standard therapy of radiotherapy alone, temozolomide alone, or radiochemotherapy with temozolomide; most received the combination. Peripheral blood was drawn at six visits: V03 (baseline), V05, V07, V10, V12 and V13. Longitudinal TCRB deep sequencing was performed for 20 to 30 treated patients wherever samples were available for exploratory analyses. What the work shows at the level of the full study, not this receptor alone: It was noted by the authors that analyses of patient blood samples could not be reproduced owing to sample limitations. No apparent relationship was observed between pseudoprogression and alterations in the top peripheral T cell clonotypes detected by TCRB sequencing. Availability determined which PBMC samples were chosen for TCRB deep sequencing. Across multiple MHC alleles, vaccine-induced immune responses were seen in 85% to 95% of patients.

Per the germline V gene, SGHVS is the CDR1 and FQNEAQ is the CDR2. CDR3 length: 14 amino acids, cysteine to phenylalanine. Only the CDR3 portion is preserved as DNA: 42 bases, with reading frame beginning at the first base. V and J lose 5 bases and 7 bases, and a span of 17 bases separates them. Libraries were made using the immunoSEQ multiplex PCR assay. Rearranged TCR beta chain sequences were amplified using the hsTCRB Kit according to the manufacturer's protocol. Sequencing of TCRB libraries was carried out on an Illumina MiSeq. Per the source publication's procedure: The kit vendor's proprietary platform handled demultiplexing, trimming and gene mapping. This immuneACCESS table, as held by TCRdb, lists in-frame sequences with V and J called but not all clones. Of the missing ones, under half trace to an unresolved V gene in checked studies; the others have no known cause. V and J calls and clone size are as listed in that table; D and trimming were resolved from the DNA. Within this sample are roughly 62,000 clones, with about 89% of them counted one time only. 1.9% of the sample is in the top ten clones.

The time point label, read with the paper, signifies: week 11, during vaccination. Every vaccine dose consisted of 300 ug of a 20-mer mutant IDH1 peptide in Montanide, administered subcutaneously together with topical imiquimod. The donors had newly diagnosed IDH1-mutant astrocytomas of WHO grade 3 or 4 that showed loss of nuclear ATRX. The samples were drawn from NOA16, a multicentre, single-arm, open-label phase I trial in Germany that tested a mutant IDH1 peptide vaccine in humans for the first time. The DNeasy Blood and Tissue Kit was used to extract genomic DNA from EDTA blood for TCRB sequencing. As to this clone: The clone's antigen remains unknown. No per-base quality is available; no much larger clone lies one base away.

The source of this sequence is a middle-aged man with glioma. The chain is encoded by TRBV7-8 joined to TRBJ2-5; TRBD2 might be the D gene, on 6 matching bases. The sequenced sample was PBMCs, obtained from a glioma patient whose treatment included an IDH1 peptide vaccine. The nucleotide sequence reads TGTGCCAGCAGCCCCCGACTAGGAACGGGGACCCAGTACTTC. It translates to CASSPRLGTGTQYF.